This T cell receptor beta chain is from a study of graft-versus-host responses after intestinal transplantation. Looking at the study overall: The study gave all recipients anti-thymocyte globulin induction, then tacrolimus and steroids for 2 to 3 years.

Trimming removed 9 bases at V and 4 bases at J, with 15 bases between. Germline V gene sequence: CDR1 MNHNS, CDR2 SASEGT. The CDR3 runs 13 residues. Overall study results and limits: An association linked early post-transplant HvG declines with peak circulating GvH clone levels.

The assay was immunoSEQ multiplex PCR, and TCRdb's table has in-frame clones only and misses some. The repertoire holds over 75,000 clones, about 88% seen once, with roughly 0.35% in the top ten. For this clone: Its matching antigen is unknown.

The origin of this receptor is a human donor who received an intestinal transplant. This chain links TRBV6-1 with TRBJ1-1, with a possible D match to TRBD1 (5 bases). The sample in question was unstimulated CD4+ T cells sorted from spleen or lymph node cells, obtained before intestinal transplant. CDR3 bases: TGTGCCAGTTTTAGATGGGGGGGCACTGAAGCTTTCTTT. As protein: CASFRWGGTEAFF.